This TCR beta chain came from a study of blood T cell repertoires in COVID-19. Study-wide background: Samples of COVID-19 (acute and convalescent) were obtained from the United States, Italy and Spain.

Germline-derived CDR1 and CDR2 are SGHTS and YDEGEE. There are 12 residues in the CDR3. Trimming took 0 bases from V and 6 from J, leaving 7 bases between them. This clone appeared once. The authors' processing: Reference gene primers were amplified, and this amplification served to estimate nucleated cell counts. Libraries were prepared by immunoSEQ multiplex PCR; TCRdb keeps only in-frame clonotypes and omits some of them. Clone size and V and J calls were adopted from that table, with D and trimming inferred from the DNA. The data show about 110,000 clones, with about four fifths seen just once and approximately 4.5% held by the top ten.

This clonotype was sampled from a man between 65 and 85 years old with acute or convalescent COVID-19. The genes are TRBV5-8 and TRBJ2-7; TRBD1 might be the D (6 bases). Sequencing was done on a sample of peripheral blood. The CDR3 here is CASSLVGGEQYF. The CDR3 DNA reads as TGTGCCAGCAGCTTGGTAGGGGGCGAGCAGTACTTC. The full variable domain, rest sourced from reference TRBV5-8 and TRBJ2-7, is EAGVTQSPTHLIKTRGQQATLRCSPISGHTSVYWYQQALGLGLQFLLWYDEGEERNRGNFPPRFSGRQFPNYSSELNVNALELEDSALYLCASSLVGGEQYFGPGTRLTVT.